The 5 T cell receptor beta chains given below trace back to one sample, sequenced in a study of blood T cells in healthy people across ages. A second PCR of 7 to 11 cycles used a sample-barcoded 5' primer and a J-beta primer mix. TCRdb reanalysed the 5' RACE reads using MiXCR and keeps one entry per CDR3 protein. The table records more than 1 million distinct CDR3 sequences, over 35% of them present only once. Sample: blood. These receptor sequences come from a woman in her sixties in good health.

The V gene is TRBV4-1, the J gene TRBJ2-5, with 7 bases fitting TRBD1. This CDR3 is built from 17 residues. From germline, CDR1 is MGHRA and CDR2 YSYEKL. V lost 0 bases, J lost 2 bases, and 9 bases stayed unmatched. The CDR3 DNA is TGCGCCAGCAGCCAAGATAGTACAGGGGTTAGACAAGAGACCCAGTACTTC. The encoded protein is CASSQDSTGVRQETQYF.

This rearrangement joins TRBV21-1 to TRBJ2-3; TRBD2 is the table's D call, not checked against the DNA. TRBV21-1 is a recognized pseudogene. CDR3 length: 20 amino acids. The CDR3 DNA sequence: TGTGCCAGCAGCAAAGATTCTTCGGCTAGCGGGAGCCTTGGTGCAGATACGCAGTATTTT. As protein: CASSKDSSASGSLGADTQYF.

Concerning this clonotype itself: Relative to the germline gene, one junction end is altered; a read error may explain this. The chain recombines TRBV7-9 with TRBJ2-1; 9 nucleotides align to TRBD2. The germline CDR1 and CDR2 sequences are SEHNR and FQNEAQ (reference sequence). The CDR3 contains 16 residues. CDR3 DNA: TGTGCCAGCAGCTTAGCAACTAGCGGGTATTACAATGAGCGGTTCTTC. The encoded protein is CASSLATSGYYNERFF.

This chain connects TRBV29-1 to TRBJ2-1, with D possibly being TRBD2 (6 bases). The DNA end lines up better with TRBJ2-7; the J call may be wrong. The CDR3 is made up of 14 amino acids. In germline, CDR1 is SQVTM, CDR2 ANQGSEA. DNA of the CDR3: TGCAGCGTTCCACTAGCCAGCTCCTACAATGAGCAGTACTTC. Its protein is CSVPLASSYNEQYF.

V is TRBV2 and J is TRBJ2-6; 8 nucleotides align to TRBD2. The V segment lost 5 bases and the J segment 0 bases; nucleotides outside the gene matches: 6. The CDR3 is made up of 17 amino acids. CDR1 and CDR2 (germline): SNHLY, FYNNEI. The CDR3 loop reads CASSLLAGLSGANVLTF. In DNA, the CDR3 is TGTGCCAGCAGTCTCCTAGCGGGCCTCTCTGGGGCCAACGTCCTGACTTTC.